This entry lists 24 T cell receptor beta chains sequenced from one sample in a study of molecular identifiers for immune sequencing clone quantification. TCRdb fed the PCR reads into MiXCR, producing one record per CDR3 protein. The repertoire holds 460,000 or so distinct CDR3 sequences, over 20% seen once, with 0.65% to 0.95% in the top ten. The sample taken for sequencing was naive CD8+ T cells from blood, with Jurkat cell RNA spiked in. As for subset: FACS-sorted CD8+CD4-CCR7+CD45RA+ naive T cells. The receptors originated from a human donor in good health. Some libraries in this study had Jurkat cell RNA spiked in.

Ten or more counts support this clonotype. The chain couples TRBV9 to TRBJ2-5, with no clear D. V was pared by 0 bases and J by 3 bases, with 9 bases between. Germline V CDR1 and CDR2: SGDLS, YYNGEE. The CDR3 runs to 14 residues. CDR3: CASSVDNEEETQYF. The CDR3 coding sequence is TGTGCCAGCAGCGTAGACAATGAAGAAGAGACCCAGTACTTC.

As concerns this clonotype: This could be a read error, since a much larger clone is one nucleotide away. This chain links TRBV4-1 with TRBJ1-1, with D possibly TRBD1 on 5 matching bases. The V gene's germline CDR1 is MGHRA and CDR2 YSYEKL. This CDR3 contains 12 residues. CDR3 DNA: TGCGCCGGCAGCCACCCGGGGGATGAAGCTTTCTTT. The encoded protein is CAGSHPGDEAFF.

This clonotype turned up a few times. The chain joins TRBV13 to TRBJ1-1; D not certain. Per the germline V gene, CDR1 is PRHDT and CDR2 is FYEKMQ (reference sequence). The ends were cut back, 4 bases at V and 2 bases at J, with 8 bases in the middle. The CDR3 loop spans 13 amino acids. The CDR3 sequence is CASSSVINTEAFF. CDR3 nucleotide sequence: TGTGCCAGCAGCTCAGTTATTAACACTGAAGCTTTCTTT.

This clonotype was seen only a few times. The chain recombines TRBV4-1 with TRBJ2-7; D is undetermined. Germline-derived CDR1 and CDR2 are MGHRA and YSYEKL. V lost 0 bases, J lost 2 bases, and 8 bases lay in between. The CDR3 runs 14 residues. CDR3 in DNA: TGCGCCAGCAGCCAAGACTGGGATCCCTACGAGCAGTACTTC. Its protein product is CASSQDWDPYEQYF.

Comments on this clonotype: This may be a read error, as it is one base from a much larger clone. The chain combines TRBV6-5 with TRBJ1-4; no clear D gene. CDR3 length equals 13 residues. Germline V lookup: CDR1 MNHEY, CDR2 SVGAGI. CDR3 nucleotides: TGTGCCAGCAATTACGATCCTAATGAAAAACTGTTTTTT. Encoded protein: CASNYDPNEKLFF.

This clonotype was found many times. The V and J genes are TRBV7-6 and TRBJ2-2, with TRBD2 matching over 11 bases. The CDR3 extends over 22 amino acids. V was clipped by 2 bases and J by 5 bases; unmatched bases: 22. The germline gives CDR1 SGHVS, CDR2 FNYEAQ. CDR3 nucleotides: TGTGCCAGCAGCTTAAATTCCCCTACCCCCAGGCTAGCGGGGGGACTTACCGGGGAGCTGTTTTTT. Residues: CASSLNSPTPRLAGGLTGELFF.

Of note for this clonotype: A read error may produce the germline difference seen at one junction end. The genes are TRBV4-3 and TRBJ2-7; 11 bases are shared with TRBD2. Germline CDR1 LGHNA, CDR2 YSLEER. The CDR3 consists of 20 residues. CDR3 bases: TGCGTCAGCAGCCAAGATCAGTATCTAGCGGGAGGCCCCTGGATAAGAGAGCAGTACTTC. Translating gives CVSSQDQYLAGGPWIREQYF.

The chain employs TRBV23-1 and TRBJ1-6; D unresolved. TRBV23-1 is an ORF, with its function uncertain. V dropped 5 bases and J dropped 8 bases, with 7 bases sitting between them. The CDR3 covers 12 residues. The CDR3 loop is CASSDPDSPLHF. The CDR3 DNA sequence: TGCGCCAGCAGTGACCCCGATTCACCCCTCCACTTT.

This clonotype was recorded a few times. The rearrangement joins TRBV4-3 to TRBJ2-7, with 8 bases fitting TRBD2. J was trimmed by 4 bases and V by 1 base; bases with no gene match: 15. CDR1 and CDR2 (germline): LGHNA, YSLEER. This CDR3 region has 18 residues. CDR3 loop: CASSQGIRSQRGPYEQYF. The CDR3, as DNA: TGCGCCAGCAGCCAAGGTATCCGGTCCCAGCGGGGGCCATACGAGCAGTACTTC.

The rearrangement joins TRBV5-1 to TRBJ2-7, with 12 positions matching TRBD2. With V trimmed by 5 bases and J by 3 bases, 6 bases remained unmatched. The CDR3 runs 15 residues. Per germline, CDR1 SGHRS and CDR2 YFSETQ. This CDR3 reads CASSSGLAGFYEQYF. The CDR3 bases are TGCGCCAGCAGTAGCGGACTAGCGGGATTCTACGAGCAGTACTTC. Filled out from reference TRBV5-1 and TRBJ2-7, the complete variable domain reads KAGVTQTPRYLIKTRGQQVTLSCSPISGHRSVSWYQQTPGQGLQFLFEYFSETQRNKGNFPGRFSGRQFSNSRSEMNVSTLELGDSALYLCASSSGLAGFYEQYFGPGTRLTVT.

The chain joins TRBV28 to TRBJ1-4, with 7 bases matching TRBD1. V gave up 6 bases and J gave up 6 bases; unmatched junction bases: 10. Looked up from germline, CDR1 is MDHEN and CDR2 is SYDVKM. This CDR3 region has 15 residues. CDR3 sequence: CASSRAGGQDEKLFF. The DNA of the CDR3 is TGTGCCAGCAGCCGGGCAGGGGGTCAGGATGAAAAACTGTTTTTT. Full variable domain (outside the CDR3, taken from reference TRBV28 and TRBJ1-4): DVKVTQSSRYLVKRTGEKVFLECVQDMDHENMFWYRQDPGLGLRLIYFSYDVKMKEKGDIPEGYSVSREKKERFSLILESASTNQTSMYLCASSRAGGQDEKLFFGSGTQLSVL.

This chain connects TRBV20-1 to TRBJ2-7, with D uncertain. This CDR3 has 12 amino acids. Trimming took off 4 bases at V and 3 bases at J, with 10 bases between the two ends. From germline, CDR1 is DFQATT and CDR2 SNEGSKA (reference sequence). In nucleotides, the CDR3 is TGCAGTGCTATTAAAAGCGACTACGAGCAGTACTTC. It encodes CSAIKSDYEQYF.

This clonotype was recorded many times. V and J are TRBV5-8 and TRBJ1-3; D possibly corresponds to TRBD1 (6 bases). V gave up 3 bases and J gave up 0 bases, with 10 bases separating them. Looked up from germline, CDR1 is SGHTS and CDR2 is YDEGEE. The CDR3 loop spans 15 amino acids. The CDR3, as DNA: TGTGCCAGCAGCTCAGGGGACCACTCTGGAAACACCATATATTTT. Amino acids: CASSSGDHSGNTIYF.

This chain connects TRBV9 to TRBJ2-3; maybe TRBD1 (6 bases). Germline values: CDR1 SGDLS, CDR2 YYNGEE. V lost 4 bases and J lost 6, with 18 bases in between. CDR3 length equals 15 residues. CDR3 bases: TGTGCCAGCAGCTCTGGTGGGGGCAAGGGGGATACGCAGTATTTT. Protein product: CASSSGGGKGDTQYF.

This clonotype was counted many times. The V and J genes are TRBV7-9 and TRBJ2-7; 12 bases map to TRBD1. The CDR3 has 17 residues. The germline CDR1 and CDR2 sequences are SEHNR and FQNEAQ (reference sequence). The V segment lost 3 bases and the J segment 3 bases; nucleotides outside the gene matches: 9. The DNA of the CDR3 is TGTGCCAGCAGCTTTCCGGGACAGGGGGCGCGAGACTACGAGCAGTACTTC. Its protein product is CASSFPGQGARDYEQYF. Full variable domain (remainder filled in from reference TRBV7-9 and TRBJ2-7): DTGVSQNPRHKITKRGQNVTFRCDPISEHNRLYWYRQTLGQGPEFLTYFQNEAQLEKSRLLSDRFSAERPKGSFSTLEIQRTEQGDSAMYLCASSFPGQGARDYEQYFGPGTRLTVT.

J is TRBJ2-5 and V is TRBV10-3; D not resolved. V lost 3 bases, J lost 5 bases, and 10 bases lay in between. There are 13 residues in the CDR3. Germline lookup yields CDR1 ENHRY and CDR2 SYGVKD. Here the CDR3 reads CAISDSVLETQYF. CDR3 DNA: TGTGCCATCAGTGACTCGGTGTTGGAGACCCAGTACTTC.

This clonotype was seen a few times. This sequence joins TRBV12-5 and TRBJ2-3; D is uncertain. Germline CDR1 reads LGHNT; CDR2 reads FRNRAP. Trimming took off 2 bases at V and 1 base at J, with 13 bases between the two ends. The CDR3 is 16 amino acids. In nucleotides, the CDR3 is TGTGCTAGTGGTTTGTCGCGGAGTGAGCGCACAGATACGCAGTATTTT. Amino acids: CASGLSRSERTDTQYF.

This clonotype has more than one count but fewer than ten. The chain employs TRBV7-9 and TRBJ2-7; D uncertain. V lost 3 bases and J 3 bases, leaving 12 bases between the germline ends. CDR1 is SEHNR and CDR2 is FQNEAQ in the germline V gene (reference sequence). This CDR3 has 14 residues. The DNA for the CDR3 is TGTGCCAGCAGCTTTGAGGACCGGAACTACGAGCAGTACTTC. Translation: CASSFEDRNYEQYF.

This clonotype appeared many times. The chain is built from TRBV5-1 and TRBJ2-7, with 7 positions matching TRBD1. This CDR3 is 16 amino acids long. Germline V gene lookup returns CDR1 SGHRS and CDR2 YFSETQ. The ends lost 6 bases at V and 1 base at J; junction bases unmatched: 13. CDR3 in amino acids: CASKPTSRDSSYEQYF. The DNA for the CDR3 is TGCGCCAGCAAACCGACGTCCCGGGACAGTTCCTACGAGCAGTACTTC.

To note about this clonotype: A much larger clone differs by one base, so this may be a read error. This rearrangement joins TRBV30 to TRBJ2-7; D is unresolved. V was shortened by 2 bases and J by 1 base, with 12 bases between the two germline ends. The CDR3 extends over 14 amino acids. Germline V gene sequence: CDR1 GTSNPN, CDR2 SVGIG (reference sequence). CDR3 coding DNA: TGTGCCTGGAGTATAGGGCTAACTTCCTACGAGCAGTACTTC. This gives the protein CAWSIGLTSYEQYF. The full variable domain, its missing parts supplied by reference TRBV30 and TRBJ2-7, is SQTIHQWPATLVQPVGSPLSLECTVEGTSNPNLYWYRQAAGRGLQLLFYSVGIGQISSEVPQNLSASRPQDRQFILSSKKLLLSDSGFYLCAWSIGLTSYEQYFGPGTRLTVT.

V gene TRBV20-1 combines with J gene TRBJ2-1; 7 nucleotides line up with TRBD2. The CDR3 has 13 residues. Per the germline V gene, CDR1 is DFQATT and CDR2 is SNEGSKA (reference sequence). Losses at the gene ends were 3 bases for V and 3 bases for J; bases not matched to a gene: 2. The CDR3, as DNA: TGCAGTGCTAGCGGGAGGAACTACAATGAGCAGTTCTTC. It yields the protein CSASGRNYNEQFF.

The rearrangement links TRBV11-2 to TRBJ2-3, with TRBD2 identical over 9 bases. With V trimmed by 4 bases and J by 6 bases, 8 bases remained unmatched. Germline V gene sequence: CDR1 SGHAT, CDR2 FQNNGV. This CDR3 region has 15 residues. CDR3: CASSYPLAGSDTQYF. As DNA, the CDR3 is TGTGCCAGCAGCTACCCCCTAGCGGGATCGGATACGCAGTATTTT.

DNA of the CDR3: TGTGCCACCAGCCCGGGACAGGGGATGGACACTGAAGCTTTCTTT. It codes for CATSPGQGMDTEAFF. The V gene is TRBV15, the J gene TRBJ1-1; the match to TRBD1 covers 10 bases. Germline values: CDR1 LNHNV, CDR2 YYDKDF (reference sequence). The V segment lost 5 bases and the J segment 3 bases; nucleotides outside the gene matches: 6. This CDR3 has 15 residues. Full variable domain (missing parts from reference TRBV15 and TRBJ1-1): DAMVIQNPRYQVTQFGKPVTLSCSQTLNHNVMYWYQQKSSQAPKLLFHYYDKDFNNEADTPDNFQSRRPNTSFCFLDIRSPGLGDTAMYLCATSPGQGMDTEAFFGQGTRLTVV.

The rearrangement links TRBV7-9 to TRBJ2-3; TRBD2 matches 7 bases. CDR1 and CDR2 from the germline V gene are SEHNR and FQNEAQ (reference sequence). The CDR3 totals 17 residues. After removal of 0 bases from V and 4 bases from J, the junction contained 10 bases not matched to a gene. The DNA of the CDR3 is TGTGCCAGCAGCTTAGCGCTGGGGGAGGGAGTCTCAGATACGCAGTATTTT. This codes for CASSLALGEGVSDTQYF.